The 21 T cell receptor beta chains below all came from one sample that was sequenced in a study of beta chain features in type 1 diabetes. Investigators reverse transcribed all isolated RNA, so they sequenced expressed TCRB transcripts. TCRdb's copy holds only in-frame clones and misses some; the assay was immunoSEQ multiplex PCR. Of 160,000 or so clones listed, 9% to 10% are singletons. Material: central memory CD4+ T cells from blood. These receptors all come from a woman younger than 30 in good health.

The rearrangement joins TRBV5-1 to TRBJ2-3; D might be TRBD2 (6 bases). V lost 4 bases, J lost 5 bases, and 14 bases lay in between. The CDR3 has 14 residues. Per germline, CDR1 SGHRS and CDR2 YFSETQ. CDR3: CASSAGTPIDTQYF. In nucleotides, the CDR3 is TGCGCCAGCAGCGCAGGGACTCCCATAGATACGCAGTATTTT. The entire variable domain, with the rest obtained from reference TRBV5-1 and TRBJ2-3, is as follows: KAGVTQTPRYLIKTRGQQVTLSCSPISGHRSVSWYQQTPGQGLQFLFEYFSETQRNKGNFPGRFSGRQFSNSRSEMNVSTLELGDSALYLCASSAGTPIDTQYFGPGTRLTVL.

The chain is built from TRBV30 and TRBJ2-7; D is unclear. The length of the CDR3 is 11 residues. V was pared by 1 base and J by 7 bases, with 8 bases between. Germline V gene sequence: CDR1 GTSNPN, CDR2 SVGIG (reference sequence). The CDR3 DNA follows: TGTGCCTGGAGTGCCCAATTGGAGCAGTACTTC. Its translation is CAWSAQLEQYF.

The chain combines TRBV5-1 with TRBJ1-1; D call uncertain. CDR3 length: 16 amino acids. Germline CDR1 reads SGHRS; CDR2 reads YFSETQ. Trimming pared 0 bases from V and 1 base from J, leaving 13 bases between. The CDR3 DNA follows: TGCGCCAGCAGCTTGGGCGGGCGGGCTCGGAACACTGAAGCTTTCTTT. It translates to CASSLGGRARNTEAFF.

The sample holds many counts of this clone. The gene calls are TRBV19 and TRBJ2-7; D may be TRBD2 (6 bases). Trimming took off 7 bases at V and 7 bases at J, with 23 bases between the two ends. Germline V lookup: CDR1 LNHDA, CDR2 SQIVND (reference sequence). CDR3 length equals 15 residues. CDR3 sequence (DNA): TGTGCCAGTACCCAGAATGGACGGGACTTTGAGGAGCAGTACTTC. Amino acid sequence: CASTQNGRDFEEQYF.

CDR3 amino acids: CASSLDRDRYGYTF. The CDR3 coding sequence is TGTGCCAGCAGCTTAGATCGGGACAGATATGGCTACACCTTC. The V and J genes are TRBV11-2 and TRBJ1-2; 7 bases line up with TRBD1. The junction had 3 bases not matched to a gene; V was cut back by 0 bases and J by 5 bases. The CDR3 runs to 14 residues. In germline, CDR1 is SGHAT, CDR2 FQNNGV.

This clone occurred a few times. The V gene is TRBV4-3, the J gene TRBJ1-1; D perhaps matches TRBD1 (5 bases). V was clipped by 2 bases and J by 4 bases, with 8 bases between them. Germline V gene sequence: CDR1 LGHNA, CDR2 YSLEER. This CDR3 has 13 amino acids. The CDR3 sequence is CASSQLQGTEAFF. The CDR3 DNA reads as TGCGCCAGCAGCCAACTCCAGGGCACTGAAGCTTTCTTT.

There are a few counts of this clone. J is TRBJ2-7 and V is TRBV27; 7 bases are a match to TRBD2. Unmatched junction bases numbered 5, after V lost 6 bases and J lost 0 bases. Per germline, CDR1 MNHEY and CDR2 SMNVEV (reference sequence). The CDR3 is 14 residues long. The CDR3 reads CASRSAGNSYEQYF. The DNA of the CDR3 is TGTGCCAGCAGATCAGCGGGGAACTCCTACGAGCAGTACTTC.

The chain couples TRBV5-4 to TRBJ2-7; 11 bases fit TRBD1. CDR3 length: 14 residues. The germline V gene has CDR1 SGHNT and CDR2 YYREEE (reference sequence). V lost 3 bases and J lost 5; bases outside the gene matches: 4. The CDR3 coding sequence is TGTGCCAGCAGCTGGGGACAGGGGGTTGACGAGCAGTACTTC. This encodes CASSWGQGVDEQYF.

The chain is built from TRBV19 and TRBJ1-2, with D uncertain. The germline CDR1 and CDR2 sequences are LNHDA and SQIVND (reference sequence). V shed 3 bases and J shed 8 bases, with 16 bases lying between them. This CDR3 contains 14 residues. This CDR3 reads CASSISSGSGGYTF. Here the CDR3 DNA reads TGTGCCAGTAGTATTTCCTCGGGGAGCGGCGGCTACACCTTC.

In this sample, this clone turned up a few times. This chain links TRBV7-2 with TRBJ2-1; D remains unclear. The germline V and J ends were trimmed by 0 bases and 3 bases, with 12 bases remaining between them. The CDR3 is 16 amino acids. CDR1 is SGHTA and CDR2 is FQGNSA in the germline V gene. CDR3 sequence (DNA): TGTGCCAGCAGCTTAGCGCCGAGACTCAACTACAATGAGCAGTTCTTC. It yields the protein CASSLAPRLNYNEQFF.

This clone was seen only a few times. This sequence joins TRBV30 and TRBJ1-1; D might be TRBD1 (5 bases). Germline V gene sequence: CDR1 GTSNPN, CDR2 SVGIG (reference sequence). The V gene lost 4 bases and the J gene lost 1 base, with 10 bases spanning the gap. CDR3 size: 13 residues. For the CDR3, the DNA is TGTGCCTGGAATAAAGGGGCGAACACTGAAGCTTTCTTT. Protein: CAWNKGANTEAFF.

This clone has more than one count but fewer than ten. This chain joins TRBV30 and TRBJ1-1; TRBD1 aligns across 7 bases. Trimming took 3 bases from V and 9 from J; bases not matched to a gene: 4. The CDR3 has 11 residues. Germline lookup yields CDR1 GTSNPN and CDR2 SVGIG (reference sequence). The CDR3 DNA reads as TGTGCCTGGAGGACAGGGCTGCAAGCTTTCTTT. Translated: CAWRTGLQAFF.

This clone was observed a handful of times. The V call is TRBV4-3, the J call TRBJ1-1, with a tentative D call TRBD1 (5 bases). V was pared by 0 bases and J by 5 bases, with 13 bases between. This CDR3 has 15 residues. Germline V gene data show CDR1 as LGHNA and CDR2 as YSLEER. CDR3 nucleotide sequence: TGCGCCAGCAGCCAAGACATGCAGGGCCGGACTGAAGCTTTCTTT. This codes for CASSQDMQGRTEAFF.

This clone was picked up a small number of times. The gene calls are TRBV11-2 and TRBJ2-7, with TRBD2 matching 7 bases. Germline loops: CDR1 SGHAT, CDR2 FQNNGV. The CDR3 has 15 amino acids. Trimming at V came to 1 base and at J to 2 bases, leaving 5 bases not matched to a gene. CDR3 nucleotide sequence: TGTGCCAGCAGCTTAGTGAGCGGGATAGCCTACGAGCAGTACTTC. Its translation: CASSLVSGIAYEQYF. Complete variable domain (other parts from reference TRBV11-2 and TRBJ2-7): EAGVAQSPRYKIIEKRQSVAFWCNPISGHATLYWYQQILGQGPKLLIQFQNNGVVDDSQLPKDRFSAERLKGVDSTLKIQPAKLEDSAVYLCASSLVSGIAYEQYFGPGTRLTVT.

This clone occurred a few times. The CDR3 is CASSPPARGSGGAAGELFF. The CDR3 bases are TGCGCCAGCAGCCCCCCGGCTCGTGGCAGCGGGGGGGCCGCCGGGGAGCTGTTTTTT. The genes are TRBV4-3 and TRBJ2-2; 10 bases agree with TRBD2. The ends lost 4 bases at V and 6 bases at J; junction bases unmatched: 17. The CDR3 extends over 19 amino acids. Germline values: CDR1 LGHNA, CDR2 YSLEER.

The V and J genes are TRBV18 and TRBJ1-5; TRBD1 agrees at 11 bases. Germline V gives CDR1 KGHSH, CDR2 LQKENI. V lost 4 bases, J lost 2 bases, and 4 bases stayed unmatched. This CDR3 is built from 16 residues. In DNA form, the CDR3 reads TGTGCCAGCTCACTGGGACAGGGGGTAGGCAATCAGCCCCAGCATTTT. It is translated as CASSLGQGVGNQPQHF.

This clone was detected only a few times. The genes are TRBV11-2 and TRBJ1-2; 8 bases are a match to TRBD1. The CDR3 has 13 residues. Germline V gives CDR1 SGHAT, CDR2 FQNNGV. V was clipped by 5 bases and J by 8 bases; unmatched bases: 7. CDR3 nucleotide sequence: TGTGCCAGCAGCGGAACAGGGGGAGGAGGCTACACCTTC. It specifies CASSGTGGGGYTF. The full variable domain, completed using reference TRBV11-2 and TRBJ1-2, is EAGVAQSPRYKIIEKRQSVAFWCNPISGHATLYWYQQILGQGPKLLIQFQNNGVVDDSQLPKDRFSAERLKGVDSTLKIQPAKLEDSAVYLCASSGTGGGGYTFGSGTRLTVV.

V usage is TRBV7-2 and J usage is TRBJ2-1; maybe TRBD2 (6 bases). The V and J ends lost 2 bases and 5 bases respectively, with 13 bases between them. CDR1 and CDR2 from the germline V gene are SGHTA and FQGNSA. CDR3 size: 15 residues. CDR3 bases: TGTGCCAGCAGCTTACGCGGGGCGAGGAACAATGAGCAGTTCTTC. This translates into CASSLRGARNNEQFF.

The V and J genes are TRBV4-1 and TRBJ2-5, with D possibly TRBD2 on 6 matching bases. Germline values: CDR1 MGHRA, CDR2 YSYEKL. The CDR3 has 13 amino acids. V was pared by 5 bases and J by 2 bases, with 9 bases between. CDR3 coding DNA: TGCGCCAGCAGCGTCCGGGAGCAAGAGACCCAGTACTTC. Its translation: CASSVREQETQYF.

The chain recombines TRBV5-5 with TRBJ2-1; TRBD1 agrees at 7 bases. The CDR3 loop spans 15 amino acids. With 6 bases clipped from V and 5 bases from J, the junction kept 11 bases outside the gene matches. Germline V gene lookup returns CDR1 SGHKS and CDR2 YYEKEE (reference sequence). As DNA, the CDR3 is TGTGCCAGCAAACCGGGGCAGGGGGATCACAATGAGCAGTTCTTC. Encoded protein: CASKPGQGDHNEQFF.

The rearrangement links TRBV4-2 to TRBJ1-3; possible D gene TRBD1, 5 bases. Trimming took off 0 bases at V and 5 bases at J, with 11 bases between the two ends. CDR1 LGHNA and CDR2 YNFKEQ come from the germline V gene. This CDR3 contains 15 residues. The CDR3 DNA reads TGTGCCAGCAGCCAAGAGATCAGGGCTAGAAACACCATATATTTT. It translates to CASSQEIRARNTIYF.